The rows below give T cell receptor beta chains drawn from one sample of a study of T cell clones after liver transplantation. This table comes from immunoSEQ multiplex PCR, and its TCRdb copy is limited to in-frame clones, with some not included. Of 80,000 or so clones in the sample, roughly 80% were seen once. The sample was CD4+ T cells from blood, taken 45 to 47 months after liver transplant. The receptors originated from a human patient who received a liver transplant. The graft donor may account for some of the T cells. Each CDR3 is given with its conserved first and last residue. The D gene is left open where the match is weak. The listing skips clone size in some rows; elsewhere it reads once, few, many or a size class.

CDR3	DNA	size	V	J	D	length
CASSYSGGGEQYF	TGTGCCAGCAGTTACTCGGGGGGCGGCGAGCAGTACTTC	NA	TRBV6-6	TRBJ2-7	NA	13
CSSRRDPQETQYF	TGCAGCTCCCGCCGGGACCCGCAAGAGACCCAGTACTTC	NA	TRBV29-1	TRBJ2-5	NA	13
CASSLSGGMNSGYNEQFF	TGTGCCAGCAGCTTATCGGGCGGTATGAATAGCGGCTACAATGAGCAGTTCTTC	NA	TRBV27	TRBJ2-1	NA	18
CASSRGTESYEQYF	TGCGCCAGCAGCCGGGGGACAGAGAGCTACGAGCAGTACTTC	once	TRBV5-1	TRBJ2-7	NA	14
CASSPGGRARSYEQFF	TGTGCCAGCAGCCCGGGCGGGAGGGCCCGATCTTATGAGCAGTTCTTC	NA	TRBV11-2	TRBJ2-1	TRBD2	16
CASSLLGDQPQHF	TGTGCCAGCAGCTTGTTGGGGGATCAGCCCCAGCATTTT	NA	TRBV5-8	TRBJ1-5	NA	13
CASTQGAGANVLTF	TGCGCCAGCACCCAGGGGGCTGGGGCCAACGTCCTGACTTTC	NA	TRBV5-1	TRBJ2-6	TRBD1	14
CASSTLGGGSTDTQYF	TGTGCCAGCAGTACCCTTGGGGGAGGGAGCACAGATACGCAGTATTTT	NA	TRBV2	TRBJ2-3	TRBD2	16
CASSLLGETQYF	TGTGCCAGCAGCCTCCTGGGGGAGACCCAGTACTTC	NA	TRBV7-6	TRBJ2-5	NA	12
CASRGPGVQNQPQHF	TGTGCCAGCAGGGGTCCAGGGGTCCAGAATCAGCCCCAGCATTTT	NA	TRBV28	TRBJ1-5	NA	15
CASKWAAAGETQYF	TGTGCCAGCAAGTGGGCTGCGGCAGGGGAGACCCAGTACTTC	NA	TRBV27	TRBJ2-5	NA	14
CAFPTAGAFYGYTF	TGTGCCTTCCCTACTGCGGGGGCCTTCTATGGCTACACCTTC	NA	TRBV5-3	TRBJ1-2	NA	14
CASSLAADGNYGYTF	TGTGCCAGCAGCTTAGCGGCGGACGGGAACTATGGCTACACCTTC	few	TRBV7-2	TRBJ1-2	NA	15
CASSLPGQGLYNEQFF	TGCGCCAGCAGCCTTCCGGGACAGGGACTATACAATGAGCAGTTCTTC	once	TRBV4-1	TRBJ2-1	TRBD1	16
CASSVEASGSAQETQYF	TGTGCCAGCAGCGTAGAAGCTAGCGGGAGTGCTCAAGAGACCCAGTACTTC	once	TRBV9	TRBJ2-5	TRBD2	17
CASSPPGRAPYEQYF	TGTGCCAGCAGTCCCCCGGGCAGGGCACCCTACGAGCAGTACTTC	NA	TRBV14	TRBJ2-7	NA	15
CASSLADRPNTEAFF	TGTGCCAGCAGTTTGGCCGACAGACCAAACACTGAAGCTTTCTTT	NA	TRBV28	TRBJ1-1	NA	15
CASSMAGNTDTQYF	TGTGCCAGTAGTATGGCGGGTAACACAGATACGCAGTATTTT	once	TRBV19	TRBJ2-3	NA	14
CAWSRLALTNEKLFF	TGTGCCTGGAGTCGGCTTGCCTTGACTAATGAAAAACTGTTTTTT	NA	TRBV30	TRBJ1-4	NA	15
CASSLVVYEQYF	TGTGCCAGCAGTTTAGTAGTCTACGAGCAGTACTTC	NA	TRBV27	TRBJ2-7	NA	12
CASSPGLANTGELFF	TGTGCCAGCTCGCCGGGACTAGCCAACACCGGGGAGCTGTTTTTT	NA	TRBV18	TRBJ2-2	TRBD2	15
CASSTSWYGYTF	TGTGCCAGCAGTACTTCCTGGTATGGCTACACCTTC	NA	TRBV28	TRBJ1-2	NA	12
CALSLQETQYF	TGTGCCCTGTCTCTGCAAGAGACCCAGTACTTC	once	TRBV6-4	TRBJ2-5	NA	11
CASSLESNQPQHF	TGTGCCAGCAGCTTGGAGAGCAATCAGCCCCAGCATTTT	NA	TRBV5-8	TRBJ1-5	NA	13
CASTTEGGVSSDTQYF	TGTGCCAGCACCACCGAGGGCGGAGTTTCTTCAGATACGCAGTATTTT	NA	TRBV5-6	TRBJ2-3	NA	16
CASSREVSYEQYF	TGTGCCAGCAGTCGAGAGGTCTCCTACGAGCAGTACTTC	few	TRBV6-5	TRBJ2-7	NA	13
CAISEGLAEGYEQYF	TGTGCCATCAGTGAGGGACTAGCGGAGGGGTACGAGCAGTACTTC	NA	TRBV10-3	TRBJ2-7	TRBD2	15
CATSSVPGLSTDTQYF	TGTGCCACCAGCAGCGTTCCGGGACTTTCTACAGATACGCAGTATTTT	NA	TRBV15	TRBJ2-3	NA	16
CASSDMGDGGYTF	TGTGCCAGCAGCGACATGGGGGATGGTGGCTACACCTTC	NA	TRBV7-9	TRBJ1-2	NA	13
CASSPGTSGIATQYF	TGTGCCAGCAGCCCCGGGACTAGCGGAATCGCTACGCAGTATTTT	NA	TRBV7-3	TRBJ2-3	TRBD2	15